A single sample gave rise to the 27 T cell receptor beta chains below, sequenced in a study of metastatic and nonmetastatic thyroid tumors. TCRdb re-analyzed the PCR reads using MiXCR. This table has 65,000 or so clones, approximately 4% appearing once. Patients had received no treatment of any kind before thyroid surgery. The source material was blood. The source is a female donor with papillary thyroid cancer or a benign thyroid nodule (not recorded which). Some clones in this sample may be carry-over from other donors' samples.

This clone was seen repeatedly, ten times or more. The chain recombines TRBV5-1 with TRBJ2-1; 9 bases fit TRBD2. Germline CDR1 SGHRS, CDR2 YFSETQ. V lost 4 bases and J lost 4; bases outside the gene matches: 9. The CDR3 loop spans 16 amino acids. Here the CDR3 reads CASSPLAGEIYNEQFF. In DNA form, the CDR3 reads TGCGCCAGCAGCCCCTTAGCGGGAGAGATATACAATGAGCAGTTCTTC.

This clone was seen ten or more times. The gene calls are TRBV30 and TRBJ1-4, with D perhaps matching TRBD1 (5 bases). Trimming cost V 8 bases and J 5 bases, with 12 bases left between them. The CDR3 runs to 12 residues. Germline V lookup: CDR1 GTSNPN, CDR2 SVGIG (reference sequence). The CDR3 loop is CARQGENEKLFF. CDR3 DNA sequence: TGTGCCCGCCAAGGGGAGAATGAAAAACTGTTTTTT.

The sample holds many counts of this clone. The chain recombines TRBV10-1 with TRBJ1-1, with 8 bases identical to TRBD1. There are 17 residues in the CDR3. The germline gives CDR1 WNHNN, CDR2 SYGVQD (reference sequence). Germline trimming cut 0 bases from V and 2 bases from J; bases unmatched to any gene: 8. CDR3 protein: CASSESRAGGANTEAFF. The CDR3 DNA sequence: TGCGCCAGCAGTGAGTCTCGGGCAGGGGGCGCAAACACTGAAGCTTTCTTT.

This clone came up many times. CDR3 region: CAWAELDQEKNIQYF. The CDR3 nucleotides read TGTGCCTGGGCGGAACTCGATCAAGAGAAAAACATTCAGTACTTC. This chain links TRBV30 with TRBJ2-4; D gene uncertain. CDR3 length: 15 residues. V was trimmed by 5 bases and J by 4 bases, leaving 18 bases between them. The germline CDR1 and CDR2 sequences are GTSNPN and SVGIG (reference sequence).

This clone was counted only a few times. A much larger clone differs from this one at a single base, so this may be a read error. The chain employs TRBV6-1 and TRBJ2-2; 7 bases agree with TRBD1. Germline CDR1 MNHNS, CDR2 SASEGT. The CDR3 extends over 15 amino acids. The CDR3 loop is CASSAETGSTWELFF. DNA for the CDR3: TGTGCCAGCAGTGCCGAGACAGGGAGCACCTGGGAGCTGTTTTTT.

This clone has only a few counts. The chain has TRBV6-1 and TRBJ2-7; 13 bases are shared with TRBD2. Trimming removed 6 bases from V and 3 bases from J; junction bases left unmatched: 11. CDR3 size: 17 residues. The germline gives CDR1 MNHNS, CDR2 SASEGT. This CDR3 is CASSNDGTSGAGYEQYF. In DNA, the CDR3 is TGTGCCAGCAGCAACGATGGGACTAGCGGGGCGGGCTACGAGCAGTACTTC.

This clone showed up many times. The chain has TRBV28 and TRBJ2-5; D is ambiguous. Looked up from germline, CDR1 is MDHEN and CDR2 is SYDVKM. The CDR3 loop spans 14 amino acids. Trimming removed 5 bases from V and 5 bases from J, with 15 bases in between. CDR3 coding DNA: TGTGCCAGCAGTCCCGTTGGGCGTGGGGAGACCCAGTACTTC. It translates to CASSPVGRGETQYF. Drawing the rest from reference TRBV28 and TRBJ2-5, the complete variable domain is DVKVTQSSRYLVKRTGEKVFLECVQDMDHENMFWYRQDPGLGLRLIYFSYDVKMKEKGDIPEGYSVSREKKERFSLILESASTNQTSMYLCASSPVGRGETQYFGPGTRLLVL.

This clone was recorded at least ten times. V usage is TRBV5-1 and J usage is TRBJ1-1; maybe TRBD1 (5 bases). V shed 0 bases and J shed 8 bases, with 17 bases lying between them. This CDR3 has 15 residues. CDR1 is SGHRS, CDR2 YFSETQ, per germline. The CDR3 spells CASSLDFGRGVEAFF. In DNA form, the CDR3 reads TGCGCCAGCAGCTTGGATTTCGGACGAGGGGTCGAAGCTTTCTTT.

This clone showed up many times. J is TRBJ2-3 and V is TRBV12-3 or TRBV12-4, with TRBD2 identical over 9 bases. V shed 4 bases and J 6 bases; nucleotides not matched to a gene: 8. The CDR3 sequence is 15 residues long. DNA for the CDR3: TGTGCCAGCAGTTCGACTAGCGGAAGGTGGGATACGCAGTATTTT. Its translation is CASSSTSGRWDTQYF.

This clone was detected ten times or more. CDR3 in amino acids: CASSDPGGYGPQHF. The CDR3 DNA reads TGTGCCAGCAGTGACCCGGGGGGTTATGGGCCCCAGCATTTT. The gene calls are TRBV6-1 and TRBJ1-5; a weak D match, TRBD1 (5 bases). This CDR3 comprises 14 residues. Germline-derived CDR1 and CDR2 are MNHNS and SASEGT. The V and J ends lost 3 bases and 9 bases respectively, with 15 bases between them.

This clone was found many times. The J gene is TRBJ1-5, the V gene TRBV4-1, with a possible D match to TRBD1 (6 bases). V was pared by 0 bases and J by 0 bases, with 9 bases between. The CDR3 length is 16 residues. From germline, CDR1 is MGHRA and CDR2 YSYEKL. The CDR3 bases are TGCGCCAGCAGCCAAGAGGACAGCTATAGCAATCAGCCCCAGCATTTT. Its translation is CASSQEDSYSNQPQHF.

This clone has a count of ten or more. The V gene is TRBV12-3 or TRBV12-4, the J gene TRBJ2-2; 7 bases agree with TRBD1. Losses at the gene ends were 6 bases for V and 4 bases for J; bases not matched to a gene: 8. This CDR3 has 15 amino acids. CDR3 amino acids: CASRAQGVVTGELFF. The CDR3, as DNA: TGTGCCAGCAGGGCCCAGGGGGTGGTCACCGGGGAGCTGTTTTTT.

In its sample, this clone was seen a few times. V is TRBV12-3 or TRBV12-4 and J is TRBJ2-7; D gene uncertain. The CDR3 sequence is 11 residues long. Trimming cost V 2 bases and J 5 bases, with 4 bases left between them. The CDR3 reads CASSLKDEQYF. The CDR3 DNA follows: TGTGCCAGCAGTTTAAAGGACGAGCAGTACTTC.

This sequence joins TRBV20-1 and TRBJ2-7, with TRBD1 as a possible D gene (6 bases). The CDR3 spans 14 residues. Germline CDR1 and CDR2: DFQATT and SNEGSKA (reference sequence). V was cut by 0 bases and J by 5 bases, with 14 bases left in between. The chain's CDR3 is CSARDITGYHEQYF. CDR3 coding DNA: TGCAGTGCTAGAGATATCACAGGGTACCACGAGCAGTACTTC.

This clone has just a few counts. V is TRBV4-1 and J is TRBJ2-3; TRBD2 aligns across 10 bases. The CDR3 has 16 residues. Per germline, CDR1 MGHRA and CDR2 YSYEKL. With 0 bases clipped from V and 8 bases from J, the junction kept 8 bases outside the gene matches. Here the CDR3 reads CASSQDLLAGAATQYF. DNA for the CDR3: TGCGCCAGCAGCCAAGACCTCCTAGCGGGAGCGGCTACGCAGTATTTT.

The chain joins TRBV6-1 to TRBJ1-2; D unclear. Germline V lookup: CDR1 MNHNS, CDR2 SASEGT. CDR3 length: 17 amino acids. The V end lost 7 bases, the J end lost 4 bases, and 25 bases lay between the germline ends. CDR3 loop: CASTINELMEVGYGYTF. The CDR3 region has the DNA TGTGCCAGCACTATTAACGAGCTTATGGAAGTCGGCTATGGCTACACCTTC.

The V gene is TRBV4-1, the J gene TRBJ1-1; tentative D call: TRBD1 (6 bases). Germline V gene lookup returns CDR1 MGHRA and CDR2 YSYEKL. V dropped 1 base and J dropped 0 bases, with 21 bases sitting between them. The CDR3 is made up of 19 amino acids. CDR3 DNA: TGCGCCAGCAGCCAAGGGGACTATGGATCCAGGGGAATGAACACTGAAGCTTTCTTT. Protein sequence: CASSQGDYGSRGMNTEAFF.

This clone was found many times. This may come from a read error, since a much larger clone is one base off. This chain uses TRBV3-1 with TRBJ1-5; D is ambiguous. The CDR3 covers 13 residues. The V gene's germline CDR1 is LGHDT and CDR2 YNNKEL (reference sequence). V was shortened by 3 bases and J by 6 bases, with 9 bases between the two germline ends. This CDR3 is CASSHFVGQPQHF. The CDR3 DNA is TGTGCCAGCAGCCATTTCGTCGGTCAGCCCCAGCATTTT.

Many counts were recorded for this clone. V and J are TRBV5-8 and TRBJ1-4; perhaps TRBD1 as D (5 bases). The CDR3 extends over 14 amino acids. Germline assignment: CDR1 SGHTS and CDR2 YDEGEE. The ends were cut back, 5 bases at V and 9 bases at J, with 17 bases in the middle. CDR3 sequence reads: CASSPGTGYKKLFF. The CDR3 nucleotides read TGTGCCAGCAGTCCCGGGACGGGATACAAAAAACTGTTTTTT.

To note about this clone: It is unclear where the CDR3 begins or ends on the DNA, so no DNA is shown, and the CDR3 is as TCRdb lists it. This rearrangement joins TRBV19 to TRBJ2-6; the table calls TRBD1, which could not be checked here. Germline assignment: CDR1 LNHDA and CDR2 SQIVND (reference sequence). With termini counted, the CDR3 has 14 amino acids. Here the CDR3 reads CASDWGTGANVLTF.

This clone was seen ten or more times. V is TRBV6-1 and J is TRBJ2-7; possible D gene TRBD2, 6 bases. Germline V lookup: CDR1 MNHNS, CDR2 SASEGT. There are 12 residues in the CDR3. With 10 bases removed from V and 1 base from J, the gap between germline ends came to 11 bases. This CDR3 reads CATTRGSYEQYF. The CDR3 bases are TGTGCCACCACCCGGGGGTCCTACGAGCAGTACTTC.

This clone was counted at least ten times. For the CDR3, the DNA is TGTGCCAGCAGTAGAGCGGGAGGATCCCAAGAGACCCAGTACTTC. Residues: CASSRAGGSQETQYF. V is TRBV6-1 and J is TRBJ2-5, with TRBD2 matching 9 bases. Losses at the gene ends were 5 bases for V and 1 base for J; bases not matched to a gene: 5. The CDR3 runs to 15 residues. CDR1 and CDR2 (germline): MNHNS, SASEGT.

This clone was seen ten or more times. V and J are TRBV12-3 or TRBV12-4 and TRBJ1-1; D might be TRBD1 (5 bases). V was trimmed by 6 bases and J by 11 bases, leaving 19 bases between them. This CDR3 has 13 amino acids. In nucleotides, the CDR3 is TGTGCCAGCAGCTACGGCGTCGGCAGGGCCGCTTTCTTT. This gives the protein CASSYGVGRAAFF.

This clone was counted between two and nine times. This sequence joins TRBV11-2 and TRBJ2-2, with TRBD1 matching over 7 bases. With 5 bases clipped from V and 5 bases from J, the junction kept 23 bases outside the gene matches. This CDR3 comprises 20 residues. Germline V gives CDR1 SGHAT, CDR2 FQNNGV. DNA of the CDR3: TGTGCCAGCAGCCCCCCGTGGGGGCAGGGGGTGTTAATTAGAACCGGGGAGCTGTTTTTT. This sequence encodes CASSPPWGQGVLIRTGELFF.

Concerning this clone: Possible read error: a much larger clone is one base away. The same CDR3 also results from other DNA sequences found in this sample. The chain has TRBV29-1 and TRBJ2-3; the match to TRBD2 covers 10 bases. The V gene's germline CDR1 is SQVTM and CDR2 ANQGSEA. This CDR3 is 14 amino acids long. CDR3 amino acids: CSSSSGRRADTQYF. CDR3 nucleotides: TGCAGCAGTAGTAGCGGGAGGAGGGCAGATACGCAGTACTTT.

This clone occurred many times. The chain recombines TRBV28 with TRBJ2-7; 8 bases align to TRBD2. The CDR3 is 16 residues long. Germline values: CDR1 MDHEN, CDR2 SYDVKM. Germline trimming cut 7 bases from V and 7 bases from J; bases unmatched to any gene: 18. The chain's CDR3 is CASNSLRDLSGGEQYF. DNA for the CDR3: TGTGCCAGCAACAGCCTCCGGGACCTCTCGGGGGGGGAGCAGTACTTC.

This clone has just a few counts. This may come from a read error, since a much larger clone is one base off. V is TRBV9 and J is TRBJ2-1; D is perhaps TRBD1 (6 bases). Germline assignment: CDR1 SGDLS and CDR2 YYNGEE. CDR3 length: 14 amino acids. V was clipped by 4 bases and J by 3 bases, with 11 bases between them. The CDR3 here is CASSFRDNYNEQFF. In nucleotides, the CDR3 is TGTGCCAGCAGCTTCCGGGACAACTACAATGAGCAGTTCTTC.